This T cell receptor beta chain was captured in a study of PD-1 blockade in classical Hodgkin lymphoma (dated by TCRdb to 2020 to 2021). With regard to the full study: Nivolumab dosing was 3 mg/kg intravenously every 2 weeks, continuing until either disease progression or unacceptable toxicity. A peripheral blood immune signature of response to PD-1 blockade in classical Hodgkin lymphoma was defined using TCR beta sequencing and CyTOF.

Genomic DNA was extracted with the Qiagen DNeasy kit from unsorted PBMCs and from negatively selected CD4+ and CD8+ fractions. TCR beta CDR3 regions were amplified by immunoSEQ multiplex PCR using primers annealing to V and J segments. A synthetic immune receptor repertoire was used to minimize amplification bias, and any residual bias was removed computationally once sequencing was done. Concerning the study's data processing: Repertoire diversity was quantified as the Shannon entropy index using custom Python scripts. Unsorted, CD4+ and CD8+ repertoires were analyzed separately, except in combined analyses where CD4+ and CD8+ sequences were merged in silico. Clonal expansion was defined as at least a 2-fold frequency increase after treatment relative to C1D1, with a pseudocount of 0.5 for undetected baseline clones. Singleton clones were defined as clones with 0 or 1 copy at C1D1, and non-singleton clones were defined as clones with 2 or more copies. Clones expanded in unsorted samples were annotated as CD4+, CD8+ or unknown by matching protein sequences in sorted samples from the same patient. Wilcoxon tests on paired samples were used to test changes in diversity from C1D1 to C4D1. TCRdb limited this immuneACCESS table to in-frame rearrangements with V and J called. A share of clones is missing; checked studies link under half to unresolved V genes, and the rest is unexplained. The V and J calls and clone size are taken from that table; D and trimming were inferred from the DNA. This sample comprises about 24,000 clones, about 72% of them detected only once. The ten largest clones represent 30% of the sample.

The CDR3 runs 12 residues from the cysteine to the phenylalanine. Just the 36-base CDR3 DNA is kept, in frame starting at base 1. V is reduced by 6 bases and J by 3 bases, leaving a spacing of 11 bases between them. CDR1 and CDR2 were assigned from the germline V gene as SQVTM and ANQGSEA. This clone occurred once. Its antigen remains undetermined. There are no base qualities to consult, and no much larger clone falls within one base. Overall study outcomes, separate from this receptor: By C4D1, a significant rise was seen in CD4+ TCR diversity but not in CD8+ TCR diversity (p=0.0027 vs p=0.16), and the rise was most apparent among complete responders (p=0.02). The study was limited to a single clinical trial cohort, and causes of repertoire differences, possibly disease activity or prior therapy, remained undefined. Patients starting nivolumab less than 1 year after ASCT had lower diversity and were excluded from later analyses to avoid confounding by immune reconstitution. Trial patients achieving complete response had baseline diversity similar to newly diagnosed patients, whereas partial responders and progressors had significantly lower diversity. Baseline TCR diversity was reported to be lower in newly diagnosed patients than in healthy donors and to be lower still in relapsed/refractory patients.

Read against the paper, the sample's time point label means: cycle 4 day 1 (C4D1), after six to seven weeks of nivolumab. Relapse after autologous stem cell transplantation had occurred in all trial patients, and cohorts A, B and C were distinguished by prior brentuximab vedotin exposure. A total of under 70 patients with relapsed/refractory classical Hodgkin lymphoma made up the trial cohort, and each patient's best overall response was complete response, partial response or progressive disease. Single-agent nivolumab was administered to trial patients in the multi-cohort phase II CheckMate 205 trial. An independent review committee assessed best overall response by applying the 2007 International Working Group response criteria. Trial PBMCs were collected just before the start of nivolumab (C1D1) and during therapy at cycle 2 day 1 and cycle 4 day 1. After peripheral blood was drawn into 8 mL Vacutainer Cell Preparation Tubes, PBMCs were isolated by centrifugation and then cryopreserved.

The receptor's source is a human donor with classical Hodgkin lymphoma. The sequencing here drew on peripheral blood mononuclear cells (PBMCs), taken before the fourth cycle of nivolumab. The chain links TRBV29-1 with TRBJ1-2, with an unclear D gene assignment. Here the CDR3 is given as CSVRGGDYGYTF. The nucleotide sequence is TGCAGCGTCCGCGGAGGAGACTATGGCTACACCTTC.